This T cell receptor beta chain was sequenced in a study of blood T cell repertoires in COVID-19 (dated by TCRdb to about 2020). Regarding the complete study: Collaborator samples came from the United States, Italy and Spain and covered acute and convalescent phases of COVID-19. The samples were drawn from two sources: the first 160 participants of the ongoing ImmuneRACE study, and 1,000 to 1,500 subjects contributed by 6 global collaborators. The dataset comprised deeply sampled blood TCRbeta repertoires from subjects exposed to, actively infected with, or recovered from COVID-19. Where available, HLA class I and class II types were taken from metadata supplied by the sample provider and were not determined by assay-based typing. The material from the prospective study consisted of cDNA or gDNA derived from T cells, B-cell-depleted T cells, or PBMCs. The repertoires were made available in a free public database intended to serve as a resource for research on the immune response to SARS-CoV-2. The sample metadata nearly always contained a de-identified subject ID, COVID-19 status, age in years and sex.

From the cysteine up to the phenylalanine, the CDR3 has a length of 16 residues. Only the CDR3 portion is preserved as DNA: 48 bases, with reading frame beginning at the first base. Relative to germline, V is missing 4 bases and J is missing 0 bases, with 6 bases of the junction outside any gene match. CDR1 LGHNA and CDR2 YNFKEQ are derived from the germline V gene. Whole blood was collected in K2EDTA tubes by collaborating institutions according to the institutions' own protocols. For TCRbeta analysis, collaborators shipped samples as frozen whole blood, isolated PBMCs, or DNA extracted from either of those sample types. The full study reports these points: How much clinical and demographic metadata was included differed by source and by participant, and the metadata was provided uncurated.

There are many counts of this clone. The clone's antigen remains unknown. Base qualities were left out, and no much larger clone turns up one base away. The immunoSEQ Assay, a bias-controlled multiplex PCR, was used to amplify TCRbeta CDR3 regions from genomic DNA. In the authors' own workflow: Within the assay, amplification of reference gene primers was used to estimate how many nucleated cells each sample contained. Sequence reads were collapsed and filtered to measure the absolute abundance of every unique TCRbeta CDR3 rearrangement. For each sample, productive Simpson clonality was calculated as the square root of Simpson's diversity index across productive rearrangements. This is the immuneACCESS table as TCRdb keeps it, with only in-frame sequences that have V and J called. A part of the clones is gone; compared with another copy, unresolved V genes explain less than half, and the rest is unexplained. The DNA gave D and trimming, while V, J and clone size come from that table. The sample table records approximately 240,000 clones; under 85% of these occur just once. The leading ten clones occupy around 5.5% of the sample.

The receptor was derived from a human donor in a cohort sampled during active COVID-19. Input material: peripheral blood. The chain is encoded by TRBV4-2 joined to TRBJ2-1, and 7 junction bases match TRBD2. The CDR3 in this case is CASSLSGLSSYNEQFF. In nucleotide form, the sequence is TGTGCCAGCAGCCTTAGCGGGCTGAGCTCCTACAATGAGCAGTTCTTC.